The sequence of this T cell receptor (beta chain) was determined in a study of blood T cells in healthy people across ages. Study findings and constraints: More naive CD4+ cells and higher diversity marked long-lived donors relative to aged donors. Naive and antigen-experienced cells were not separated, limiting conclusive comparison.

The CDR3 length is 12 residues. Germline lookup yields CDR1 DFQATT and CDR2 SNEGSKA (reference sequence). V gave up 0 bases and J gave up 6 bases, with 6 bases separating them. Each donor's blood draw was 7.5 to 10 milliliters of peripheral blood. Total RNA, at least 5.5 micrograms per sample, came from PBMCs. This clonotype was seen only a few times. Its specificity is unknown. The second PCR ran about 6 to 11 cycles with a sample-barcoded 5' primer and J-beta primers. TCRdb re-derived calls from the 5' RACE reads in MiXCR, one entry per CDR3 protein. The table records roughly 720,000 distinct CDR3 sequences, about 53% of them present only once.

Sequencing used blood. The clonotype originates from a man older than 75 in good health. The gene calls are TRBV20-1 and TRBJ2-4; D is uncertain. CDR3 residues: CSARDGSNIQYF. CDR3 in DNA: TGCAGTGCTAGAGATGGTTCAAACATTCAGTACTTC.